These T cell receptor beta chains were read from a single sample in a study of PD-1 blockade in classical Hodgkin lymphoma. Profiling relied on immunoSEQ multiplex PCR, and the TCRdb table lists in-frame clones only, not all of them. The sample includes some 96,000 clones, about four fifths seen only once; the top ten take approximately 15%. Source: peripheral blood mononuclear cells (PBMCs), taken before the second cycle of nivolumab. The receptors stem from a human donor with classical Hodgkin lymphoma. Both conserved end residues are part of each CDR3. Each record gives: clone size, V gene, D gene, J gene, CDR3 protein, CDR3 DNA. D genes are given only for firm matches. Clone sizes are given selectively: once, few, many, or a class where the clone is expanded.

size: NA
V: TRBV5-1
D: NA
J: TRBJ1-1
CDR3: CASSFAPGRTEAFF
DNA: TGCGCCAGCAGCTTCGCACCAGGGCGCACTGAAGCTTTCTTT

size: NA
V: TRBV10-3
D: NA
J: TRBJ1-3
CDR3: CAISGGAGTIYF
DNA: TGTGCCATCAGTGGAGGGGCTGGCACCATATATTTT

size: NA
V: TRBV30
D: TRBD2
J: TRBJ2-1
CDR3: CAWSVGGSVPEQFF
DNA: TGTGCCTGGAGTGTAGGCGGGAGCGTTCCGGAGCAGTTCTTC

size: NA
V: TRBV7-8
D: TRBD2
J: TRBJ2-7
CDR3: CASSPLAGSYEQYF
DNA: TGTGCCAGCAGCCCCTTAGCGGGAAGCTACGAGCAGTACTTC

size: NA
V: TRBV4-2
D: NA
J: TRBJ2-1
CDR3: CASSQDPAGAGARIEQFF
DNA: TGTGCCAGCAGCCAAGATCCCGCGGGGGCGGGAGCTAGAATTGAGCAGTTCTTC

size: NA
V: TRBV29-1
D: TRBD2
J: TRBJ2-2
CDR3: CSVGGLAGGPGTGELFF
DNA: TGCAGCGTGGGGGGACTAGCGGGAGGGCCGGGCACCGGGGAGCTGTTTTTT

size: NA
V: TRBV5-1
D: TRBD1
J: TRBJ2-1
CDR3: CASSLGQDYNEQFF
DNA: TGCGCCAGCAGCCTAGGACAGGACTACAATGAGCAGTTCTTC

size: NA
V: TRBV7-2
D: TRBD2
J: TRBJ2-1
CDR3: CASSGLGLAGVNYNEQFF
DNA: TGTGCCAGCAGCGGACTCGGGCTAGCGGGAGTTAACTACAATGAGCAGTTCTTC

size: NA
V: TRBV28
D: NA
J: TRBJ2-2
CDR3: CASSHPGWGLDDTGELFF
DNA: TGTGCCAGCAGTCACCCCGGCTGGGGGCTGGACGACACCGGGGAGCTGTTTTTT

size: NA
V: TRBV11-2
D: NA
J: TRBJ1-3
CDR3: CASSSTTISGNTIYF
DNA: TGTGCCAGCAGCTCAACGACAATCTCTGGAAACACCATATATTTT

size: NA
V: TRBV11-3
D: NA
J: TRBJ2-3
CDR3: CASSLSLGGTQYF
DNA: TGTGCCAGCAGCTTAAGTTTGGGAGGTACGCAGTATTTT

size: NA
V: TRBV7-2
D: NA
J: TRBJ2-1
CDR3: CASSLEAGLYNEQFF
DNA: TGTGCCAGCAGCTTAGAGGCAGGGCTATACAATGAGCAGTTCTTC

size: NA
V: TRBV5-1
D: NA
J: TRBJ1-1
CDR3: CASSPREGLLNTEAFF
DNA: TGCGCCAGCAGCCCGAGGGAGGGACTGCTAAACACTGAAGCTTTCTTT

size: NA
V: TRBV11-2
D: NA
J: TRBJ2-3
CDR3: CASSLDFGTDTQYF
DNA: TGTGCCAGCAGCTTAGATTTCGGCACAGATACGCAGTATTTT

size: NA
V: TRBV5-4
D: TRBD2
J: TRBJ2-5
CDR3: CASSLRGEETQYF
DNA: TGTGCCAGCAGCTTGCGGGGGGAGGAGACCCAGTACTTC

size: NA
V: TRBV5-1
D: TRBD2
J: TRBJ2-3
CDR3: CASRWASGNTDTQYF
DNA: TGCGCCAGCAGATGGGCTAGCGGCAACACAGATACGCAGTATTTT

size: NA
V: TRBV7-3
D: NA
J: TRBJ2-1
CDR3: CASSTSGTSNEQFF
DNA: TGTGCCAGCAGCACATCCGGGACCTCAAATGAGCAGTTCTTC

size: NA
V: TRBV30
D: TRBD2
J: TRBJ2-3
CDR3: CAWSPIAGRSDTQYF
DNA: TGTGCCTGGAGTCCGATAGCGGGACGGTCAGATACGCAGTATTTT

size: NA
V: TRBV7-9
D: TRBD2
J: TRBJ2-5
CDR3: CASSLRAGGQETQYF
DNA: TGTGCCAGCAGCTTAAGGGCGGGGGGGCAAGAGACCCAGTACTTC

size: medium-sized
V: TRBV9
D: TRBD2
J: TRBJ2-1
CDR3: CASSSKGGETSYNEQFF
DNA: TGTGCCAGCAGCAGCAAGGGAGGGGAGACCTCCTACAATGAGCAGTTCTTC

size: NA
V: TRBV20-1
D: NA
J: TRBJ1-1
CDR3: CSARENTEAFF
DNA: TGCAGTGCTAGAGAGAACACTGAAGCTTTCTTT

size: once
V: TRBV7-8
D: NA
J: TRBJ2-5
CDR3: CASSPGRLQETQYF
DNA: TGTGCCAGCAGCCCGGGACGGCTCCAAGAGACCCAGTACTTC

size: NA
V: TRBV13
D: NA
J: TRBJ2-1
CDR3: CASSSSMGRGSYNEQFF
DNA: TGTGCCAGCAGCTCAAGTATGGGGAGGGGGAGCTACAATGAGCAGTTCTTC

size: NA
V: TRBV5-1
D: NA
J: TRBJ2-1
CDR3: CASSLQFGSYNEQFF
DNA: TGCGCCAGCAGCTTGCAGTTCGGCTCCTACAATGAGCAGTTCTTC

size: NA
V: TRBV5-6
D: NA
J: TRBJ2-5
CDR3: CASSLWGETQYF
DNA: TGTGCCAGCAGCTTGTGGGGAGAGACCCAGTACTTC

size: NA
V: TRBV6-4
D: NA
J: TRBJ2-2
CDR3: CASSPDLTNTGELFF
DNA: TGTGCCAGCAGCCCGGATTTGACGAACACCGGGGAGCTGTTTTTT

size: NA
V: TRBV9
D: NA
J: TRBJ2-7
CDR3: CASSVDGVGSYEQYF
DNA: TGTGCCAGCAGCGTAGATGGGGTCGGCTCCTACGAGCAGTACTTC

size: NA
V: TRBV7-2
D: NA
J: TRBJ2-7
CDR3: CASSLVSVYEQYF
DNA: TGTGCCAGCAGCTTAGTTAGCGTCTACGAGCAGTACTTC

size: few
V: TRBV25-1
D: NA
J: TRBJ1-4
CDR3: CASSNRERANEKLFF
DNA: TGTGCCAGCAGTAACAGGGAGAGGGCTAATGAAAAACTGTTTTTT

size: NA
V: TRBV7-9
D: TRBD2
J: TRBJ2-1
CDR3: CASSTGLAGNRNEQFF
DNA: TGTGCCAGCAGCACGGGACTAGCGGGAAATAGGAATGAGCAGTTCTTC

size: NA
V: TRBV5-1
D: TRBD2
J: TRBJ2-2
CDR3: CASSILSGSAGELFF
DNA: TGCGCCAGCAGCATACTAAGCGGGAGTGCCGGGGAGCTGTTTTTT

size: NA
V: TRBV6-5
D: NA
J: TRBJ1-3
CDR3: CASSYPSGAGNTIYF
DNA: TGTGCCAGCAGTTACCCCTCGGGGGCCGGAAACACCATATATTTT

size: NA
V: TRBV6-5
D: NA
J: TRBJ2-7
CDR3: CATSRGSYEQYF
DNA: TGTGCCACCAGTCGGGGCTCCTACGAGCAGTACTTC

size: NA
V: TRBV19
D: NA
J: TRBJ1-5
CDR3: CARTGRYSNQPQHF
DNA: TGTGCCAGAACAGGGCGTTATAGCAATCAGCCCCAGCATTTT

size: few
V: TRBV7-9
D: NA
J: TRBJ1-5
CDR3: CASSLAGVDSNQPQHF
DNA: TGTGCCAGCAGCTTAGCTGGGGTGGATAGCAATCAGCCCCAGCATTTT

size: NA
V: TRBV2
D: NA
J: TRBJ2-3
CDR3: CARAGDQTDTQYF
DNA: TGTGCCAGGGCAGGGGATCAGACAGATACGCAGTATTTT

size: NA
V: TRBV6-5
D: NA
J: TRBJ1-5
CDR3: CASSLGDNQPQHF
DNA: TGTGCCAGCAGCTTAGGGGACAATCAGCCCCAGCATTTT

size: NA
V: TRBV5-1
D: TRBD2
J: TRBJ2-1
CDR3: CASSATSGVEQFF
DNA: TGCGCCAGCAGCGCAACTAGCGGCGTTGAGCAGTTCTTC

size: NA
V: TRBV2
D: TRBD1
J: TRBJ1-5
CDR3: CASSDDRGLDQPQHF
DNA: TGTGCCAGCAGTGACGACAGGGGGCTCGATCAGCCCCAGCATTTT

size: NA
V: TRBV15
D: NA
J: TRBJ1-2
CDR3: CATSRQHTLYGYTF
DNA: TGTGCCACCAGCCGTCAGCACACCCTATATGGCTACACCTTC

size: NA
V: TRBV7-9
D: NA
J: TRBJ2-7
CDR3: CASSWGSMYEQYF
DNA: TGTGCCAGCAGCTGGGGCAGCATGTACGAGCAGTACTTC

size: NA
V: TRBV7-2
D: NA
J: TRBJ1-1
CDR3: CASSLDRVVAEAFF
DNA: TGTGCCAGCAGCTTAGACAGGGTAGTCGCTGAAGCTTTCTTT

size: NA
V: TRBV19
D: TRBD1
J: TRBJ2-7
CDR3: CASRDREDEQYF
DNA: TGTGCCAGTAGGGACAGGGAGGACGAGCAGTACTTC

size: NA
V: TRBV7-2
D: NA
J: TRBJ1-5
CDR3: CASSSHGQPQHF
DNA: TGTGCCAGCAGCTCCCATGGACAGCCCCAGCATTTT

size: NA
V: TRBV11-2
D: TRBD2
J: TRBJ2-1
CDR3: CASSLVPPGGHNEQFF
DNA: TGTGCCAGCAGCTTAGTCCCCCCGGGGGGGCACAATGAGCAGTTCTTC

size: NA
V: TRBV27
D: NA
J: TRBJ2-2
CDR3: CASTPFAGPFANTGELFF
DNA: TGTGCCAGCACACCATTTGCGGGACCCTTCGCGAACACCGGGGAGCTGTTTTTT

size: NA
V: TRBV5-4
D: TRBD2
J: TRBJ2-1
CDR3: CASSSRLAGLYNEQFF
DNA: TGTGCCAGCAGCTCCAGACTAGCGGGCCTTTACAATGAGCAGTTCTTC

size: NA
V: TRBV7-2
D: NA
J: TRBJ1-2
CDR3: CASSSGQINYGYTF
DNA: TGTGCCAGCAGCTCCGGACAGATTAACTATGGCTACACCTTC

size: NA
V: TRBV28
D: NA
J: TRBJ2-5
CDR3: CASSGGGGETQYF
DNA: TGTGCCAGCAGTGGAGGTGGGGGGGAGACCCAGTACTTC

size: few
V: TRBV5-4
D: TRBD2
J: TRBJ2-2
CDR3: CASSLAAGAQGELFF
DNA: TGTGCCAGCAGCTTGGCAGCGGGGGCCCAGGGGGAGCTGTTTTTT

size: few
V: TRBV5-1
D: NA
J: TRBJ1-5
CDR3: CASSLGQHQPQHF
DNA: TGCGCCAGCAGCTTGGGCCAGCATCAGCCCCAGCATTTT

size: NA
V: TRBV5-5
D: NA
J: TRBJ1-5
CDR3: CASSLVDGNQPQHF
DNA: TGTGCCAGCAGCTTGGTGGACGGCAATCAGCCCCAGCATTTT

size: NA
V: TRBV19
D: TRBD1
J: TRBJ1-1
CDR3: CASSTTGEAFF
DNA: TGTGCCAGTAGTACTACAGGGGAGGCTTTCTTT

size: NA
V: TRBV28
D: NA
J: TRBJ1-1
CDR3: CASSLIETEAFF
DNA: TGTGCCAGCAGTTTGATCGAGACTGAAGCTTTCTTT

size: NA
V: TRBV6-5
D: TRBD2
J: TRBJ2-7
CDR3: CASSLGTSGYEQYF
DNA: TGTGCCAGCAGTCTCGGGACTAGCGGCTACGAGCAGTACTTC